This TCR beta chain was identified in a study of blood T cell repertoires in COVID-19. Generated by immunoSEQ multiplex PCR, the TCRdb table keeps only in-frame clones and is missing some. Of fewer than 250,000 clones in the sample, 84% were seen once. On this clone: One end of the junction does not line up with germline, which may come from a read error.

Germline CDR1 SEHNR, CDR2 FQNEAQ (reference sequence). The CDR3 runs to 12 residues. This sequence joins TRBV7-9 and TRBJ2-7; D is undetermined. Sequences were obtained from peripheral blood. The receptor's source is a human donor in a cohort sampled during active COVID-19. CDR3 residues: CASSFDTYELYF. The CDR3 coding sequence is TGTGCCAGCAGCTTCGACACCTACGAGCTGTACTTC. Full variable domain (rest looked up from reference TRBV7-9 and TRBJ2-7): DTGVSQNPRHKITKRGQNVTFRCDPISEHNRLYWYRQTLGQGPEFLTYFQNEAQLEKSRLLSDRFSAERPKGSFSTLEIQRTEQGDSAMYLCASSFDTYELYFGPGTRLTVT.